This T cell receptor (beta chain) came from a study of shared clonotypes between healthy human individuals. Trimming removed 6 bases from V and 3 bases from J; junction bases left unmatched: 3. Germline-derived CDR1 and CDR2 are MDHEN and SYDVKM. The CDR3 loop spans 14 amino acids. Per the authors' pipeline: Junction-only sequences produced by ImmunoSEQ had no quality scores, so filtering differed. The repertoire was sequenced with immunoSEQ multiplex PCR; TCRdb's copy has only in-frame clones and lacks some. That table supplies the V and J calls and clone size; D and trimming were determined from the DNA. There are fewer than 1.4 million clones in the sample; approximately 80% occur only once, and 0.5% to 0.65% lies in the top ten.

The rearrangement links TRBV28 to TRBJ1-5; 9 bases are a match to TRBD1. Sequenced: memory CD4+ T cells from PBMCs. Subset meaning: CD45RA-negative fraction. The TCR comes from a man younger than 35 in good health. Some clones in this sample may be carry-over from other donors' samples. Here the CDR3 reads CASSRTGANQPQHF. The CDR3 DNA reads as TGTGCCAGCAGCCGGACAGGGGCCAATCAGCCCCAGCATTTT.